Following are 14 T cell receptor beta chains from one sample sequenced in a study of T cell repertoires in cytomegalovirus infection. Their recognized antigens are unknown. TCRdb ran MiXCR on the reads and lists one entry per CDR3 protein. The sample records 600,000 to 700,000 distinct CDR3 sequences, around 32% being singletons. This material consisted of cultured PBMCs, taken from culture after CMV antigen stimulation. Receptors originate from a human donor in good health (CMV status not recorded). Some clones in this sample may be carry-over from other donors' samples.

This clonotype has a handful of counts. The gene calls are TRBV7-6 and TRBJ1-4; D call uncertain. Trimming pared 4 bases from V and 6 bases from J, leaving 6 bases between. CDR3 length equals 12 residues. The germline CDR1 and CDR2 sequences are SGHVS and FNYEAQ. This chain's CDR3 is CASSSIDEKLFF. In nucleotides, the CDR3 is TGTGCCAGCAGCTCAATCGATGAAAAACTGTTTTTT.

J is TRBJ2-1 and V is TRBV20-1; 8 nucleotides match TRBD2. The germline V gene encodes CDR1 DFQATT and CDR2 SNEGSKA (reference sequence). The CDR3 covers 16 residues. V dropped 0 bases and J dropped 0; count of bases not matched to a gene: 4. The CDR3 bases are TGCAGTGCTAGAGACCCCGGGACTAGCTCCTACAATGAGCAGTTCTTC. Translation gives CSARDPGTSSYNEQFF.

This clonotype was seen only a few times. CDR3 sequence: CASSLGRGSVGEKLFF. In nucleotides, the CDR3 is TGTGCCAGCAGTTTGGGCAGGGGATCGGTGGGTGAAAAACTGTTTTTT. The genes are TRBV12-3 or TRBV12-4 and TRBJ1-4; D may be TRBD1 (6 bases). Trimming removed 3 bases at V and 7 bases at J, with 18 bases between. The length of the CDR3 is 16 residues.

In DNA form, the CDR3 reads TGTGCCAGCAGCTACGACTGGTACGGGCCCCAGCATTTT. This translates into CASSYDWYGPQHF. The chain uses TRBV12-3 or TRBV12-4 and TRBJ1-5; no clear D gene. V gave up 6 bases and J gave up 9 bases, with 15 bases separating them. The CDR3 spans 13 residues.

This clonotype was seen only a few times. This chain joins TRBV11-1 and TRBJ2-7, with 10 bases identical to TRBD1. The CDR3 consists of 14 residues. Germline CDR1 and CDR2: SGHAT and FQDESV (reference sequence). V gave up 4 bases and J gave up 7 bases; unmatched junction bases: 7. CDR3 coding DNA: TGTGCCAGCAGCTCGGGACAGGGGCGAGCGGAGCAGTACTTC. Protein sequence: CASSSGQGRAEQYF.

In this sample, this clonotype turned up a few times. V usage is TRBV27 and J usage is TRBJ2-6; the D gene could be TRBD1 or TRBD2 (7 bases each). The CDR3 is 16 residues long. In germline, CDR1 is MNHEY, CDR2 SMNVEV (reference sequence). The V end lost 10 bases, the J end lost 2 bases, and 18 bases lay between the germline ends. The CDR3 is CATQGGEVAGANVLTF. The CDR3 coding sequence is TGTGCCACCCAGGGGGGGGAGGTGGCTGGGGCCAACGTCCTGACTTTC.

This clonotype has ten or more counts. The V gene is TRBV7-2, the J gene TRBJ1-4; a possible D gene is TRBD1 (6 bases). The V and J ends lost 5 bases and 3 bases respectively, with 10 bases between them. The CDR3 is 14 residues long. The germline CDR1 and CDR2 sequences are SGHTA and FQGNSA. DNA of the CDR3: TGTGCCAGCAGCCGGGGGGCCGCTAATGAAAAACTGTTTTTT. Residues: CASSRGAANEKLFF.

The chain is built from TRBV6-5 and TRBJ2-1; 11 bases are a match to TRBD2. V trimming: 6 bases; J trimming: 2 bases; junction bases outside the gene matches: 3. Germline V gene sequence: CDR1 MNHEY, CDR2 SVGAGI. CDR3 size: 15 residues. In DNA, the CDR3 is TGTGCCAGCAGAAATAGCGGGAGGGCCTACAATGAGCAGTTCTTC. This gives the protein CASRNSGRAYNEQFF.

The V and J genes are TRBV7-2 and TRBJ2-7; D is possibly TRBD2 (6 bases). The V end lost 5 bases, the J end lost 6 bases, and 17 bases lay between the germline ends. This CDR3 is built from 14 residues. Germline V gene lookup returns CDR1 SGHTA and CDR2 FQGNSA. CDR3: CASSQRLDLGEQYF. The CDR3 region has the DNA TGTGCCAGCAGCCAAAGACTAGATTTAGGCGAGCAGTACTTC.

In its sample, this clonotype was seen many times. The genes are TRBV7-2 and TRBJ1-4, with D maybe TRBD1 (6 bases). Trimming took 1 base from V and 5 from J, leaving 14 bases between them. The CDR3 extends over 16 amino acids. Germline CDR1 and CDR2: SGHTA and FQGNSA. This CDR3 is CASSLGSRGHNEKLFF. The CDR3 DNA reads TGTGCCAGCAGCTTAGGTAGTAGGGGACACAATGAAAAACTGTTTTTT.

The CDR3 is CATSPRRDSYEQYF. CDR3 coding DNA: TGTGCCACCAGCCCCCGGCGGGATTCCTACGAGCAGTACTTC. The V call is TRBV15, the J call TRBJ2-7; D perhaps matches TRBD2 (6 bases). The V and J ends lost 5 bases and 1 base respectively, with 12 bases between them. The CDR3 consists of 14 residues. The germline CDR1 and CDR2 sequences are LNHNV and YYDKDF (reference sequence).

This chain links TRBV6-5 with TRBJ2-7; the D is unclear. The CDR3 has 15 amino acids. The V gene's germline CDR1 is MNHEY and CDR2 SVGAGI. Trimming stripped 0 bases from V and 3 bases from J, with 12 bases between. The CDR3 DNA is TGTGCCAGCAGTTACTCGAACGCCTTCGGCTACGAGCAGTACTTC. Its translation is CASSYSNAFGYEQYF.

In this sample, this clonotype turned up many times. The chain has TRBV12-3 or TRBV12-4 and TRBJ1-2; D is undetermined. With 3 bases removed from V and 2 bases from J, the gap between germline ends came to 7 bases. The CDR3 runs 13 residues. For the CDR3, the DNA is TGTGCCAGCAGTTTGGTACAGAACTATGGCTACACCTTC. Its translation: CASSLVQNYGYTF.

J is TRBJ1-6 and V is TRBV20-1; D unresolved. V lost 1 base, J lost 9 bases, and 4 bases lay in between. The CDR3 spans 11 residues. Germline CDR1 reads DFQATT; CDR2 reads SNEGSKA (reference sequence). The CDR3 is CSARAGSPLHF. As DNA, the CDR3 is TGCAGTGCTAGAGCGGGTTCACCCCTCCACTTT.